This T cell receptor (beta chain) was sequenced in a study of regulatory T cells in long-lasting Graves disease. Time point noted: newly diagnosed GD, antithyroid drugs for less than 3 months. PBMC-derived RNA was used for the TCR library. Through Arm-PCR of CDR3 regions and iRepertoire HTBI primers, TCR beta libraries were built. In TCRdb, the multiplex PCR reads were re-called with MiXCR into one record per CDR3 protein. The table has around 460,000 distinct CDR3 sequences, 12% to 15% seen once. CDR3 size: 17 residues. V shed 1 base and J shed 0 bases, with 14 bases lying between them. CDR1 SGHDN and CDR2 FVKESK come from the germline V gene. This clonotype has just a few counts. This sample was also put to use in a study of T cells in Graves' hyperthyroidism and ophthalmopathy. From that report: The TCR CDR3 first-round RT-PCR relied on the HTBI primer set. A median roughly 6.6 months before onset, the model predicted ophthalmopathy.

The chain recombines TRBV14 with TRBJ2-3; the D call may be TRBD1 or TRBD2 (5 bases each). The sequence came from a woman in her forties or fifties with Graves disease. The sequencing here drew on peripheral blood mononuclear cells (PBMCs), taken at new diagnosis, from a patient treated with antithyroid drugs. CDR3 in DNA: TGTGCCAGCAGCCAAGTTGGGGGAAGCAGGAGCACAGATACGCAGTATTTT. Translating it yields CASSQVGGSRSTDTQYF.